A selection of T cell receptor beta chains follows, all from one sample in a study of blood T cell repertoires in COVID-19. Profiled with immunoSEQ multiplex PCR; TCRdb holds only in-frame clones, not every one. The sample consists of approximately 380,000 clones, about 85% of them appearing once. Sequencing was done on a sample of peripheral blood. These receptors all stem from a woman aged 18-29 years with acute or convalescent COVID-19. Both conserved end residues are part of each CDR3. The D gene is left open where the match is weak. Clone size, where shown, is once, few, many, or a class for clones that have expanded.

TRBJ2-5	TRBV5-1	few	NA	TGCGCCAGCAGCTTGGCATCCGGGGGTGAGACCCAGTACTTC	CASSLASGGETQYF
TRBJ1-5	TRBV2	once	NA	TGTGCCAGCAGTGACAGGGGATTTTTTCAGCCCCAGCATTTT	CASSDRGFFQPQHF
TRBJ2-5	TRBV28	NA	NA	TGTGCCACCTGGCCGGACAGCCAAGAGACCCAGTACTTC	CATWPDSQETQYF
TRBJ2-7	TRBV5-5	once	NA	TGTGCCAGCAGCTCCCTGTCGGGGAACGAGCAGTACTTC	CASSSLSGNEQYF
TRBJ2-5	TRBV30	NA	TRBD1	TGTGCCTGGAGCGGCAGGGGGCTTCAAGAGACCCAGTACTTC	CAWSGRGLQETQYF
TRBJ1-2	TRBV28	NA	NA	TGTGCCAGCAGACAGCAGGGGAGCGTCGTAAGCTACACCTTC	CASRQQGSVVSYTF
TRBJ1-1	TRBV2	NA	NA	TGTGCCGGTGGAGAGGATTTAAACACTGAAGCTTTCTTT	CAGGEDLNTEAFF
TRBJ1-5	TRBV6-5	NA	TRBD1	TGTGCCAGCGCTGGACAGGCGTTAAATCAGCCCCAGCATTTT	CASAGQALNQPQHF
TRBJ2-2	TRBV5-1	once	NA	TGCGCCAGCAGCCTATCGGGACTCCCTAGGACCGGGGAGCTGTTTTTT	CASSLSGLPRTGELFF
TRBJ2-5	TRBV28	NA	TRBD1	TGTGCCAGCAGTTCTGTTAGACAGGGACAAAGAGAGACCCAGTACTTC	CASSSVRQGQRETQYF
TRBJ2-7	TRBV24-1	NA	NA	TGTGCCACCGGGGGCCCCGGTGGGGACGAGCAGTACTTC	CATGGPGGDEQYF
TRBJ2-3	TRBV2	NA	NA	TGTGCCACCCAGTTTAGCGGCCCGACGGGAGATACGCAGTATTTT	CATQFSGPTGDTQYF
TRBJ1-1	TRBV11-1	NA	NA	TGTGCCAGCAGCCCGGCCGAAACAGGGATCGGCACTGAAGCTTTCTTT	CASSPAETGIGTEAFF
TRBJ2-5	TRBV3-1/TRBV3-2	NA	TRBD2	TGTGCCAGCAGCCAAGATCGGTTTGGGGGGGGAGAGACCCAGTACTTC	CASSQDRFGGGETQYF
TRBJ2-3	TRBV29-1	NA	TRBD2	TGCAGCGTTGAGGGTTGGACTAGCGGGAGGTCAGATACGCAGTATTTT	CSVEGWTSGRSDTQYF
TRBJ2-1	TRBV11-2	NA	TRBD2	TGTGCCAGCAGCTCTTGGACTAGCGGTGGAAATGAGCAGTTCTTC	CASSSWTSGGNEQFF
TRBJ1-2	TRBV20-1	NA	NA	TGCAGTGCTAGTTTGGAGACTAGTACGTCCCCTAACTATGGCTACACCTTC	CSASLETSTSPNYGYTF
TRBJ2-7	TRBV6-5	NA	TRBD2	TGTGCCAGCAGTTACTCAGGGACGGGAGGCTACGAGCAGTACTTC	CASSYSGTGGYEQYF
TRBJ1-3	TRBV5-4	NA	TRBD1	TGTGCCAGCAGTCACCCCCCGGGACAGGGTCCCTCTGGAAACACCATATATTTT	CASSHPPGQGPSGNTIYF
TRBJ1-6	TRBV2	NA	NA	TGTGCCAGCAGTGAGCAGGGAAACATATCACCCCTCCACTTT	CASSEQGNISPLHF